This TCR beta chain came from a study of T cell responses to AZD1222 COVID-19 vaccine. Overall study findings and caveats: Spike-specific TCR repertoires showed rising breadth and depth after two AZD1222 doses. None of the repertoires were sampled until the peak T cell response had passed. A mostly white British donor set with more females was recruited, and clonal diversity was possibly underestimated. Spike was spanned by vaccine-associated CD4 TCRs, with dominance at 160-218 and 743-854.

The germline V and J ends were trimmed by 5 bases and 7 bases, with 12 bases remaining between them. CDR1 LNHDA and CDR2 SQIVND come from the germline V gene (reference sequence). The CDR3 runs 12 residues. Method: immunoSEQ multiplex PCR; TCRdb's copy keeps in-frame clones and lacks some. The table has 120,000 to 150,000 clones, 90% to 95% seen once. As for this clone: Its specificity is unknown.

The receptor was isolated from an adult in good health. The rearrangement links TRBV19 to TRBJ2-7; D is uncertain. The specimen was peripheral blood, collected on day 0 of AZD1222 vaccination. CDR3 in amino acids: CASSSVAEEQYF. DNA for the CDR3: TGTGCCAGTAGTTCCGTGGCGGAAGAGCAGTACTTC.